Listed below are T cell receptor beta chains from one sample, sequenced in a study of cytomegalovirus exposure and HLA in healthy donors. Produced via immunoSEQ multiplex PCR; TCRdb's table is partial and in-frame only. The data show about 150,000 clones, over 60% seen once. Sequencing was carried out using PBMCs. The receptors stem from a woman between 40 and 50 years old in good health and CMV-seronegative. Both conserved end residues are part of each CDR3. Each record gives: J gene, D gene, clone size, V gene, CDR3 DNA, CDR3 protein. D genes are given only for firm matches. Only part of the rows carry a size: once, few, many, or a class if the clone is expanded.

>TRBJ2-1|-|-|TRBV7-2
TGTGCCAGCAGCCTTATCAATGAGCAGTTCTTC
CASSLINEQFF
>TRBJ2-7|TRBD1|once|TRBV12-5
TGTGCTAGAGATCCCGCGGGACAGGGGGCGAGGTACGAGCAGTACTTC
CARDPAGQGARYEQYF
>TRBJ2-1|-|many|TRBV10-1
TGCGCCAGCAGTGAAAGTTACGGGTTCGCTGAGCAGTTCTTC
CASSESYGFAEQFF
>TRBJ2-7|-|-|TRBV6-5
TGTGCCAGCAGTTACAAAGGGGGTTTGGGGTACGAGCAGTACTTC
CASSYKGGLGYEQYF
>TRBJ1-4|-|few|TRBV6-6
TGTGCCAGCATTGGGTCGGGGGAAAAACTGTTTTTT
CASIGSGEKLFF
>TRBJ2-7|TRBD2|-|TRBV2
TGTGCCACGAGGGATGGGCGGGGGGGTCTTGACGAGCAGTACTTC
CATRDGRGGLDEQYF
>TRBJ2-5|TRBD2|-|TRBV5-4
TGTGCCAGCAGCTCCAAAATAGCGGGAGACGAGACCCAGTACTTC
CASSSKIAGDETQYF
>TRBJ1-3|-|-|TRBV30
TGTGCCTGGAGAGTTTCCAGGGCTCGAAACACCATATATTTT
CAWRVSRARNTIYF
>TRBJ1-2|TRBD1|-|TRBV28
TGTGCCAGTAGGACAGGAGCCAACTATGGCTACACCTTC
CASRTGANYGYTF
>TRBJ2-7|TRBD1|-|TRBV7-9
TGTGCCAGCAGCTTAGGGGGATCAGGGGGCGCGGCCCACGAGCAGTACTTC
CASSLGGSGGAAHEQYF
>TRBJ2-1|-|-|TRBV6-5
TGTGCCAGCAGTTACTCGATTCTCCTAGAGCAGTTCTTC
CASSYSILLEQFF
>TRBJ2-3|-|-|TRBV5-8
TGTGCCAGCAGCTTGGTGCTAGGCTACTCCACAGATACGCAGTATTTT
CASSLVLGYSTDTQYF
>TRBJ2-7|TRBD1|few|TRBV5-4
TGTGCCAGCAGCTCCGGACAGGACTACGAGCAGTACTTC
CASSSGQDYEQYF
>TRBJ1-5|-|few|TRBV21-1
TGTGCCAGCAGCAAAGGGTGGAGACAGATAAATCAGCCCCAGCATTTT
CASSKGWRQINQPQHF
>TRBJ2-2|TRBD2|-|TRBV19
TGTGCCAGTACTCCGCTCGGGACTAGAGTAAACACCGGGGAGCTGTTTTTT
CASTPLGTRVNTGELFF
>TRBJ2-3|-|-|TRBV5-1
TGCGCCAGCAGCTTGGCGCGGCAGCTCTCCGATACGCAGTATTTT
CASSLARQLSDTQYF
>TRBJ2-3|TRBD1|-|TRBV5-1
TGCGCCAGCAGCTCCAGGACAGGGCGGAATACAGATACGCAGTATTTT
CASSSRTGRNTDTQYF
>TRBJ2-3|TRBD1|-|TRBV12-5
TGTGCTAGTGGATTTGGGACAGGGGCGGCAGATACGCAGTATTTT
CASGFGTGAADTQYF
>TRBJ2-7|TRBD2|-|TRBV10-2
TGCGCCAGCAGGGGACTTGCGGGAGGGCCCCACGAGCAGTACTTC
CASRGLAGGPHEQYF
>TRBJ1-2|TRBD1|-|TRBV6-1
TGTGCCAGCAGTTTCGACAGGGGCGAGAATGGCTACACCTTC
CASSFDRGENGYTF
>TRBJ1-5|-|-|TRBV19
TGTGCCAGTAGTGTGGGGGGTAGCAATCAGCCCCAGCATTTT
CASSVGGSNQPQHF
>TRBJ1-2|TRBD1|-|TRBV4-1
TGCGCCAGCAGCCAAGGGACAGGACGCTATGGCTACACCTTC
CASSQGTGRYGYTF
>TRBJ2-7|-|few|TRBV6-1
TGTGCCAGCAGTGTGCTTGTGGGCAGGGGAGGGCGAGAGCAGTACTTC
CASSVLVGRGGREQYF
>TRBJ1-1|TRBD1|-|TRBV27
TGTGCCAGCAGTTTATGGGACAGCTCCACTGAAGCTTTCTTT
CASSLWDSSTEAFF
>TRBJ2-1|-|-|TRBV5-1
TGCGCCAGCAGCCTGGGACTTTCCTACAATGAGCAGTTCTTC
CASSLGLSYNEQFF
>TRBJ2-5|-|-|TRBV5-6
TGTGCCAGCAGCTCCCCGGCGGAAGAGACCCAGTACTTC
CASSSPAEETQYF
>TRBJ1-6|-|-|TRBV6-6
TGTGCCAGCAGTTCGTCACTCATCAATAATTCACCCCTCCACTTT
CASSSSLINNSPLHF
>TRBJ2-1|TRBD2|-|TRBV30
TGTGCCTGGAACTGGATGGCGGGGGAGGCCAATGAGCAGTTCTTC
CAWNWMAGEANEQFF
>TRBJ1-5|-|-|TRBV7-9
TGTTCCAGCAGCTTAGGTGCGGGGGCGGAATCCCAGCATTTT
CSSSLGAGAESQHF
>TRBJ1-2|-|-|TRBV6-5
TGTGCCAGCAGTTACTCGTCAGGGAATGGCTACACCTTC
CASSYSSGNGYTF
>TRBJ1-4|-|-|TRBV19
TGTGCCAGTAGAACCAGGAGGTCGGCAACTAATGAAAAACTGTTTTTT
CASRTRRSATNEKLFF
>TRBJ1-3|TRBD1|-|TRBV27
TGTGCCAGCAGTCGGGCAGGGGGTGTGGGATCTGGAAACACCATATATTTT
CASSRAGGVGSGNTIYF
>TRBJ2-5|-|-|TRBV6-1
TGTGCCAGCAGTATTAGTATCCAAGAGACCCAGTACTTC
CASSISIQETQYF
>TRBJ2-3|TRBD2|-|TRBV2
TGTGCCAGCAAACCTGGGCTAGCGGGGACAGATACGCAGTATTTT
CASKPGLAGTDTQYF
>TRBJ2-3|-|-|TRBV7-9
TGTGCCAGCACCCAGGTCGGCGCAGATACGCAGTATTTT
CASTQVGADTQYF
>TRBJ2-7|-|once|TRBV7-9
TGTGCCAGCAGCTTAGGAGTCTACGAGCAGTACTTC
CASSLGVYEQYF
>TRBJ2-5|TRBD1|once|TRBV10-3
TGTGCCATCAGTACCCAGACAGGGGCAGAGACCCAGTACTTC
CAISTQTGAETQYF
>TRBJ2-7|-|-|TRBV10-3
TGTGCCATCAGTGAGGGGACTCTCAGGAGCTCCTACGAGCAGTACTTC
CAISEGTLRSSYEQYF
>TRBJ1-4|-|-|TRBV5-4
TGTGCCAGCAGCTTGGGCGGGCCAACTAATGAAAAACTGTTTTTT
CASSLGGPTNEKLFF
>TRBJ2-1|TRBD2|-|TRBV27
TGTGCCAGCCACAGGGCTAGCGGGAGGGGGAATGAGCAGTTCTTC
CASHRASGRGNEQFF
>TRBJ2-7|TRBD1|once|TRBV6-1
TGTGCCAGCCAACAGGGGGCGGTCTACGAGCAGTACTTC
CASQQGAVYEQYF
>TRBJ1-5|TRBD1|few|TRBV19
TGTGCCAGTAGTAAGACAGGGGGCGGTCAGCCCCAGCATTTT
CASSKTGGGQPQHF
>TRBJ2-7|-|-|TRBV5-1
TGCGCCAGCAGCGAGGAGTACGAGCAGTACTTC
CASSEEYEQYF
>TRBJ1-1|-|-|TRBV5-1
TGCGCCAGCAGCTTGCCAGGAGGGAACACTGAAGCTTTCTTT
CASSLPGGNTEAFF
>TRBJ2-7|TRBD1|-|TRBV2
TGTGCCAGCACGACGTCGGGGACAGGCTGGGGGGAGCAGTACTTC
CASTTSGTGWGEQYF
>TRBJ1-1|-|-|TRBV29-1
TGCAGCGCAAAGAAAGGGGGCACTGAAGCTTTCTTT
CSAKKGGTEAFF
>TRBJ1-2|-|once|TRBV10-3
TGTGCCAGCAGTTACTCTGCGGGGACTAACTATGGCTACACCTTC
CASSYSAGTNYGYTF
>TRBJ2-7|TRBD2|few|TRBV6-1
TGTGCCAGCAGTCCTACTAGCGGGGGCTACGAGCAGTACTTC
CASSPTSGGYEQYF
>TRBJ2-7|-|-|TRBV27
TGTGCCAGCAGCGGATTTCCGGGACACAATCCAGGACTCACCTACGAGCAGTACTTC
CASSGFPGHNPGLTYEQYF
>TRBJ1-1|-|-|TRBV9
TGTGCCAGCAGCGTAGGAGCGATGAACACTGAAGCTTTCTTT
CASSVGAMNTEAFF
>TRBJ2-5|TRBD2|many|TRBV6-1
TGTGCCAGCAGTGAAGTGGGACTAGCCGGGGAGACCCAGTACTTC
CASSEVGLAGETQYF
>TRBJ1-6|TRBD1|medium-sized|TRBV15
TGTGCCACCAGCGGAGGGACAGGGGGCGTTTCACCCCTCCACTTT
CATSGGTGGVSPLHF
>TRBJ2-1|TRBD2|-|TRBV27
TGTGCCAGCAGTTTATCGCCTAGCGGGGGTATCGAGCAGTTCTTC
CASSLSPSGGIEQFF
>TRBJ1-2|TRBD1|-|TRBV29-1
TGCAGCGTTGGACCGACAGGGGACTATGGCTACACCTTC
CSVGPTGDYGYTF